Listed here are 10 T cell receptor beta chains from one sample, sequenced in a study of shared clonotypes between healthy human individuals. The table came from immunoSEQ multiplex PCR; TCRdb's copy has only in-frame clones and leaves some out. The top ten clones hold approximately 0.41% of a sample with roughly 2.2 million clones, 85% to 95% of them seen once. Sequencing was carried out using naive CD4+ T cells from PBMCs. The subset here: CD45RA+ positively selected. The source is a man between 18 and 29 years old in good health. Some clones in this sample may be carry-over from other donors' samples.

Only a few counts were recorded for this clone. The chain combines TRBV6-5 with TRBJ1-1; the match to TRBD1 covers 9 bases. Germline assignment: CDR1 MNHEY and CDR2 SVGAGI. J was trimmed by 7 bases and V by 2 bases; bases with no gene match: 5. This CDR3 region has 14 residues. CDR3 nucleotide sequence: TGTGCCAGCAGTTACCCGTCGACAGGGGGTGAAGCTTTCTTT. As protein: CASSYPSTGGEAFF.

The rearrangement joins TRBV5-1 to TRBJ1-4; the match to TRBD1 covers 7 bases. Germline V gives CDR1 SGHRS, CDR2 YFSETQ. V lost 4 bases, J lost 8 bases, and 5 bases stayed unmatched. The CDR3 sequence is 13 residues long. CDR3 nucleotides: TGCGCCAGCAGCAAAGGACAGGCCGAAAAACTGTTTTTT. Translation gives CASSKGQAEKLFF. The whole variable domain, filled in from reference TRBV5-1 and TRBJ1-4, reads KAGVTQTPRYLIKTRGQQVTLSCSPISGHRSVSWYQQTPGQGLQFLFEYFSETQRNKGNFPGRFSGRQFSNSRSEMNVSTLELGDSALYLCASSKGQAEKLFFGSGTQLSVL.

This clone was detected only a few times. The DNA of the CDR3 is TGTGCCACCAGCAGGAGGGGCGGGGATTACAATGAGCAGTTCTTC. This gives the protein CATSRRGGDYNEQFF. The chain carries TRBV15 and TRBJ2-1; D may be TRBD2 (6 bases). The CDR3 has 15 residues. Trimming left V 3 bases short and J 4 bases short, with 13 bases between. Looked up from germline, CDR1 is LNHNV and CDR2 is YYDKDF (reference sequence).

The rearrangement uses TRBV19 and TRBJ1-5; D gene ambiguous. Looked up from germline, CDR1 is LNHDA and CDR2 is SQIVND (reference sequence). The CDR3 spans 16 residues. The ends were cut back, 0 bases at V and 2 bases at J, with 11 bases in the middle. The CDR3 sequence: CASSIEGSWGNQPQHF. CDR3 bases: TGTGCCAGTAGTATAGAGGGATCCTGGGGCAATCAGCCCCAGCATTTT.

As to this clone: This CDR3 is also generated by other DNA sequences in the sample. The CDR3 sequence: CASSSPGGGTDTQYF. In DNA form, the CDR3 reads TGTGCCAGCAGCTCCCCCGGGGGGGGCACAGATACGCAGTATTTT. The gene calls are TRBV28 and TRBJ2-3; 8 nucleotides align to TRBD2. The CDR3 has 15 residues. From germline, CDR1 is MDHEN and CDR2 SYDVKM. V shed 6 bases, J shed 1 base, and the junction held 6 bases outside the gene matches.

This sequence joins TRBV6-4 and TRBJ1-1, with unresolved D. This CDR3 has 16 residues. V was trimmed by 6 bases and J by 0 bases, leaving 17 bases between them. Germline V CDR1 and CDR2: MRHNA, SNTAGT. CDR3 DNA sequence: TGTGCCAGCAGCAAAAGGGCAGAGTACTTGAACACTGAAGCTTTCTTT. This encodes CASSKRAEYLNTEAFF.

This chain links TRBV7-2 with TRBJ1-1, with 7 bases that match TRBD1. Germline loops: CDR1 SGHTA, CDR2 FQGNSA. The CDR3 contains 16 residues. The V segment lost 1 base and the J segment 1 base; nucleotides outside the gene matches: 6. The CDR3 DNA sequence: TGTGCCAGCAGCTTAGGGACAGGCGTACAGAACACTGAAGCTTTCTTT. Amino acid sequence: CASSLGTGVQNTEAFF.

The V gene is TRBV28, the J gene TRBJ1-1; tentative D call: TRBD1 (6 bases). The germline V gene has CDR1 MDHEN and CDR2 SYDVKM. Trimming stripped 6 bases from V and 0 bases from J, with 17 bases between. The CDR3 has 16 residues. The CDR3 coding sequence is TGTGCCAGCAGCCCGGGGGGGGCGACCATGAACACTGAAGCTTTCTTT. As protein: CASSPGGATMNTEAFF.

This clone was seen a few times. Different DNA sequences within this sample yield the same CDR3. This chain links TRBV10-3 with TRBJ1-1; D is possibly TRBD1 (5 bases). The V gene's germline CDR1 is ENHRY and CDR2 SYGVKD. V was trimmed by 1 base and J by 5 bases, leaving 11 bases between them. The CDR3 has 14 residues. The CDR3 nucleotides read TGTGCCATCAGTGAGTGGGAGGGACGAACTGAAGCTTTCTTT. Translating gives CAISEWEGRTEAFF.

The V and J genes are TRBV10-3 and TRBJ1-5; D ambiguous. The CDR3 extends over 17 amino acids. Looked up from germline, CDR1 is ENHRY and CDR2 is SYGVKD. V was cut by 3 bases and J by 5 bases, with 20 bases left in between. CDR3 DNA sequence: TGTGCCATCAGTGACTACCCGGGATCACAGTCTCATCAGCCCCAGCATTTT. This encodes CAISDYPGSQSHQPQHF.